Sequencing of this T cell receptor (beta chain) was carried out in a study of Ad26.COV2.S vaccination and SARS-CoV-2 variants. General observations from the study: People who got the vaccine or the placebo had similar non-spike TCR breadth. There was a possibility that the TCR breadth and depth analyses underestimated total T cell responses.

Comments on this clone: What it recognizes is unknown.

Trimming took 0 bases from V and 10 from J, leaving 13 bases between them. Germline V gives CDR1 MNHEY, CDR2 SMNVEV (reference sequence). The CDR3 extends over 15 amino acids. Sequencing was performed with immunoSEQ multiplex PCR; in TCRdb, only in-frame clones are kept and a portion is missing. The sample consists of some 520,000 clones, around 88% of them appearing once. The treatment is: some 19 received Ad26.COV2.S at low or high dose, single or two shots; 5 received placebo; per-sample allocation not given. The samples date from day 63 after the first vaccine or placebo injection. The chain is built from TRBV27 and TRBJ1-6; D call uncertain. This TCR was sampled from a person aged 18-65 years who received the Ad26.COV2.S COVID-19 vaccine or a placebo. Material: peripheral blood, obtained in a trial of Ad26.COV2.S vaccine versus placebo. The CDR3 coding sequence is TGTGCCAGCAGTTTATCGTGGGGATCGGAATCACCCCTCCACTTT. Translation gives CASSLSWGSESPLHF.